This T cell receptor beta chain was found in a study of human T cells and chemical hapten exposure. As for the study in general: Patients, largely female, had alopecia areata, totalis or universalis.

The table lists this clonotype with many counts. The V gene's germline CDR1 is SGHRS and CDR2 YFSETQ. CDR3 length equals 14 residues. V was pared by 0 bases and J by 2 bases, with 6 bases between. Time point given: pre-sensitization, week 0. Treatment denoted: therapeutic diphenylcyclopropenone sensitization with weekly scalp DPC. As the library was built, unique molecular identifiers were attached to individual cDNA molecules. In TCRdb, the RACE reads were re-called with MiXCR into one record per CDR3 protein. The sample lists about 350,000 distinct CDR3 sequences, over 5% occurring once. The specimen comprised whole blood, sampled in connection with sensitization to the hapten diphenylcyclopropenone (DPC). The chain uses TRBV5-1 and TRBJ1-5, with D possibly matching TRBD1 (5 bases). The sequence was collected from a woman between 18 and 29 years old with alopecia areata. Some clones in this sample may be carry-over from other donors' samples. CDR3: CASSLEGGNQPQHF. In nucleotides, the CDR3 is TGCGCCAGCAGCTTGGAAGGGGGCAATCAGCCCCAGCATTTT.